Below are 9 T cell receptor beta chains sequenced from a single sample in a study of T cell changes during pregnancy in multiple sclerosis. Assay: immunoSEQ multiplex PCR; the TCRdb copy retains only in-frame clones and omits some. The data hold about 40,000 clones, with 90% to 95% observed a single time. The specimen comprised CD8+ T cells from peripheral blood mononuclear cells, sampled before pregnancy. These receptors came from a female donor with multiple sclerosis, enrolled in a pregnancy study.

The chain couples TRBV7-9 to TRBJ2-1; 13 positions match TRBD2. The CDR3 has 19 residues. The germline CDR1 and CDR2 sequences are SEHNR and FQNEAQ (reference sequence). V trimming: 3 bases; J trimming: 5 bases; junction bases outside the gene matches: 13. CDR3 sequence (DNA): TGTGCCAGCAGCTTCTACTACGGGACTAGCGGGGATCGGGACAATGAGCAGTTCTTC. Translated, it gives CASSFYYGTSGDRDNEQFF. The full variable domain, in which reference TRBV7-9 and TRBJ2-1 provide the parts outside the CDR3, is DTGVSQNPRHKITKRGQNVTFRCDPISEHNRLYWYRQTLGQGPEFLTYFQNEAQLEKSRLLSDRFSAERPKGSFSTLEIQRTEQGDSAMYLCASSFYYGTSGDRDNEQFFGPGTRLTVL.

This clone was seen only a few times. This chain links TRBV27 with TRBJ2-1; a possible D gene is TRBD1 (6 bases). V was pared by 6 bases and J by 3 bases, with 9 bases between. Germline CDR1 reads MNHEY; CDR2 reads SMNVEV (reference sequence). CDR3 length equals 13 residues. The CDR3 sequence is CASRQGVYNEQFF. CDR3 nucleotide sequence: TGTGCCAGCAGACAGGGTGTCTACAATGAGCAGTTCTTC.

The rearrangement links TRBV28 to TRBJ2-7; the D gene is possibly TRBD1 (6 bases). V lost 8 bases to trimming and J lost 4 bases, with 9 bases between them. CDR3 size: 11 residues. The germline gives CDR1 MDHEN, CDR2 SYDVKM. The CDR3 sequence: CASVRGYEQYF. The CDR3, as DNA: TGTGCCAGCGTGAGGGGGTACGAGCAGTACTTC.

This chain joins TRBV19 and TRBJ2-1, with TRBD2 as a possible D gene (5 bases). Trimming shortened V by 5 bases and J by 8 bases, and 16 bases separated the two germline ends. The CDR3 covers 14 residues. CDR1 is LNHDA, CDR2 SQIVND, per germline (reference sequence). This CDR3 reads CASSSWTQLDEQFF. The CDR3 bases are TGTGCCAGTAGTTCGTGGACTCAGCTGGATGAGCAGTTCTTC.

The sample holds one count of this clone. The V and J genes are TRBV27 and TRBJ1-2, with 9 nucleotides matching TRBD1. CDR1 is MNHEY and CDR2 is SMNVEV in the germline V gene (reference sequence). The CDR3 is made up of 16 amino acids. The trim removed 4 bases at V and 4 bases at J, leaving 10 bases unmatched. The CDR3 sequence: CASSSSTGGPVYGYTF. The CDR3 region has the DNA TGTGCCAGCAGTTCTTCAACAGGGGGCCCCGTCTATGGCTACACCTTC.

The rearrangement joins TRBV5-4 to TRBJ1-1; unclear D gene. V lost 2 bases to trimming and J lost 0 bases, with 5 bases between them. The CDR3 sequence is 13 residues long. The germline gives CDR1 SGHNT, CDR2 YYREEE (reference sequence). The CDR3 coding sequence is TGTGCCAGCAGCTTCTGGCTGAACACTGAAGCTTTCTTT. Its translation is CASSFWLNTEAFF.

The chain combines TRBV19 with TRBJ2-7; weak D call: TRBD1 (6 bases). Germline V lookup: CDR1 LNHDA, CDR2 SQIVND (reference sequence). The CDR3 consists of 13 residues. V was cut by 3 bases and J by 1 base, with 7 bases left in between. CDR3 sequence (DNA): TGTGCCAGTAGTATGGGGGCGTCCTACGAGCAGTACTTC. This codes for CASSMGASYEQYF.

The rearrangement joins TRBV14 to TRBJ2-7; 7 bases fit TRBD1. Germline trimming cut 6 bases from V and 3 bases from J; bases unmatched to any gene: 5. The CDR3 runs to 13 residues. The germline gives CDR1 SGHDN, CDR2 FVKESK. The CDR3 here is CASSRTGDYEQYF. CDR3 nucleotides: TGTGCCAGCAGTCGGACAGGTGACTACGAGCAGTACTTC.

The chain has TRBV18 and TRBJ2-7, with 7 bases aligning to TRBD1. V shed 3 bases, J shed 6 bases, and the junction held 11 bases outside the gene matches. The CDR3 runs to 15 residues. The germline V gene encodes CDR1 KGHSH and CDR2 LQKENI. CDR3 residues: CASSPLTGCCGEQYF. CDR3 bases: TGTGCCAGCTCACCCCTGACAGGGTGCTGTGGCGAGCAGTACTTC.